This T cell receptor (beta chain) stems from a study of blood T cell repertoires in COVID-19. Study information: Collection of acute and convalescent COVID-19 samples took place in the United States, Italy and Spain.

The V and J ends lost 2 bases and 4 bases, in that order; junction bases with no gene match: 10. The length of the CDR3 is 17 residues. CDR1 is SGHTA and CDR2 is FQGTGA in the germline V gene. Under the authors' procedure: Reference gene primer amplification in the assay estimated nucleated cell counts. Generated by immunoSEQ multiplex PCR, the TCRdb table keeps only in-frame clones and is missing some. V and J calls and clone size are copied from that table; D and trimming were computed from the DNA. The sample includes 45,000 to 50,000 clones, roughly four fifths seen only once; the top ten take about 7%.

The genes are TRBV7-3 and TRBJ2-1; 8 nucleotides agree with TRBD2. What was sequenced was peripheral blood. The receptor's source is a man in his sixties with active COVID-19. The CDR3 loop is CASSLDPGLAEYNEQFF. The CDR3 DNA is TGTGCCAGCAGCTTAGACCCCGGACTAGCAGAGTACAATGAGCAGTTCTTC.